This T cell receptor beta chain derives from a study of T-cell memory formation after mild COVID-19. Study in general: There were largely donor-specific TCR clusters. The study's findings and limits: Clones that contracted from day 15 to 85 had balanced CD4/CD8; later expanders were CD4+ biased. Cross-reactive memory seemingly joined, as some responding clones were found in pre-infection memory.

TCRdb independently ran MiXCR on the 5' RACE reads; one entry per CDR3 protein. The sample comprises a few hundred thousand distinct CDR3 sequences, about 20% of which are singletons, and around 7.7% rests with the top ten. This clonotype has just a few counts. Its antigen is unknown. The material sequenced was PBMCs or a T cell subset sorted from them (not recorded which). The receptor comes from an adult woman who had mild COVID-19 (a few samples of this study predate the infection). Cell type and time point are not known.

This chain's CDR3 is CASSWTGRAEYNEQFF. In nucleotides, the CDR3 is TGCGCCAGCAGCTGGACAGGGAGGGCAGAGTACAATGAGCAGTTCTTC. J is TRBJ2-1 and V is TRBV5-1; the D gene is possibly TRBD1 (8 bases). The CDR3 sequence is 16 residues long. Trimming removed 3 bases from V and 4 bases from J, with 17 bases in between. Germline assignment: CDR1 SGHRS and CDR2 YFSETQ.